This T cell receptor (beta chain) stems from a study of graft-versus-host responses after intestinal transplantation. Notes on this clone: Its specificity is not known.

CDR3 size: 16 residues. Germline loops: CDR1 SGHDT, CDR2 YYEEEE. V shed 0 bases and J shed 0 bases, with 12 bases lying between them. TCRdb keeps only in-frame clones here, not all; method: immunoSEQ multiplex PCR. This table has tens of thousands of clones, less than 95% appearing once. The rearrangement links TRBV5-6 to TRBJ1-1, with D perhaps TRBD1 (6 bases). This clonotype was obtained from a human donor who was the organ donor for an intestinal transplant. The specimen comprised unstimulated CD4+ T cells sorted from spleen or lymph node cells, sampled before transplant. The CDR3 nucleotides are TGTGCCAGCAGCTTGGAATATGGGACACTGAACACTGAAGCTTTCTTT. Protein product: CASSLEYGTLNTEAFF.